This entry concerns a single T cell receptor (beta chain). The data are from a study of blood T cell repertoires in COVID-19. Turning to the study itself: Sources were T cells, B-cell-depleted T cells, or PBMCs; the material itself was cDNA or gDNA.

Per the germline V gene, CDR1 is SGHNT and CDR2 is YYREEE (reference sequence). V lost 3 bases to trimming and J lost 0 bases; unmatched junction nucleotides: 4. The CDR3 contains 15 residues. TCRdb's table, derived via immunoSEQ multiplex PCR, lists solely in-frame clones and lacks some. The sample consists of around 200,000 clones, 85% to 90% of them appearing once. This rearrangement joins TRBV5-4 to TRBJ2-3; 7 nucleotides align to TRBD1. This receptor was identified in a man between 40 and 49 years old who had recovered from COVID-19. The sequenced sample consisted of PBMCs or T cells enriched from blood (not recorded which). CDR3 region: CASSWVTGSTDTQYF. The CDR3 DNA is TGTGCCAGCAGCTGGGTGACAGGGAGCACAGATACGCAGTATTTT.